Each of the 8 T cell receptor beta chains below was sequenced from the same sample in a study of human T cells and chemical hapten exposure. Documented time point: pre-sensitization, week 0. Treatment defined: therapeutic diphenylcyclopropenone sensitization with weekly scalp DPC. Someone pulled total RNA out of unfractionated whole blood. TCRdb reprocessed the RACE reads via MiXCR and lists one record per CDR3 protein. In the table there are roughly 38,000 distinct CDR3 sequences, roughly an eighth of which are singletons. Sequencing used whole blood, obtained in connection with sensitization to the hapten diphenylcyclopropenone (DPC). These receptors were taken from a woman aged 40 to 50 with alopecia areata. Some clones in this sample may be carry-over from other donors' samples.

This clonotype has more than one count but fewer than ten. V and J are TRBV29-1 and TRBJ2-2; D not certain. The V gene lost 4 bases and the J gene lost 4 bases, with 10 bases spanning the gap. The CDR3 totals 13 residues. CDR1 and CDR2 (germline): SQVTM, ANQGSEA. The CDR3 DNA sequence: TGCAGCGTTGTTCGTGAGGCCACCGGGGAGCTGTTTTTT. Translation: CSVVREATGELFF.

This chain joins TRBV19 and TRBJ2-2; 8 nucleotides agree with TRBD1. The CDR3 runs to 19 residues. CDR1 is LNHDA and CDR2 is SQIVND in the germline V gene (reference sequence). Trimming took 0 bases from V and 0 from J; bases not matched to a gene: 9. CDR3 residues: CASSIDGGQGNTNTGELFF. In DNA, the CDR3 is TGTGCCAGTAGTATAGATGGAGGACAGGGTAATACGAACACCGGGGAGCTGTTTTTT.

This rearrangement joins TRBV28 to TRBJ2-7; 11 positions match TRBD2. V lost 6 bases and J lost 4; bases outside the gene matches: 5. The germline V gene encodes CDR1 MDHEN and CDR2 SYDVKM. The CDR3 has 14 amino acids. The CDR3 DNA sequence: TGTGCCAGCAGGGGTAGCGGGAGGGGTTACGAGCAGTACTTC. Encoded protein: CASRGSGRGYEQYF.

This clonotype was seen many times. In DNA form, the CDR3 reads TGTGCCAGCAGCTTAACGAGTTCGGAGACCGGGGAGCTGTTTTTT. This encodes CASSLTSSETGELFF. This rearrangement joins TRBV7-2 to TRBJ2-2; D is ambiguous. The V and J ends lost 2 bases and 5 bases respectively, with 12 bases between them. This CDR3 is built from 15 residues. CDR1 SGHTA and CDR2 FQGNSA come from the germline V gene.

The sample holds a few counts of this clonotype. V usage is TRBV27 and J usage is TRBJ2-3; perhaps TRBD1 as D (6 bases). Germline CDR1 is MNHEY and CDR2 is SMNVEV (reference sequence). This CDR3 has 13 residues. Trimming left V 0 bases short and J 10 bases short, with 11 bases between. Here the CDR3 reads CASSLSAQGSQYF. The CDR3 DNA reads as TGTGCCAGCAGTTTATCGGCCCAGGGGTCGCAGTATTTT.

The V call is TRBV4-3, the J call TRBJ1-1; TRBD1 agrees at 7 bases. CDR3 length: 13 residues. V lost 8 bases and J lost 1; bases outside the gene matches: 4. CDR1 and CDR2 (germline): LGHNA, YSLEER. The CDR3 bases are TGCGCCAGCGGGGGACAGAGGAACACTGAAGCTTTCTTT. Its translation: CASGGQRNTEAFF.

This clonotype was seen more than once but under ten times. The V and J genes are TRBV9 and TRBJ2-1; D is ambiguous. This CDR3 region has 13 residues. The germline V gene encodes CDR1 SGDLS and CDR2 YYNGEE. The CDR3 reads CASSISSYNEQFF. The CDR3 DNA reads TGTGCGAGTAGCATCAGCTCCTACAATGAGCAGTTCTTC. The full variable domain, rest sourced from reference TRBV9 and TRBJ2-1, is DSGVTQTPKHLITATGQRVTLRCSPRSGDLSVYWYQQSLDQGLQFLIQYYNGEERAKGNILERFSAQQFPDLHSELNLSSLELGDSALYFCASSISSYNEQFFGPGTRLTVL.

The gene calls are TRBV15 and TRBJ2-1, with 8 bases lining up with TRBD1. J lost 7 bases, V lost 5 bases, and 13 bases had no gene match. The germline CDR1 and CDR2 sequences are LNHNV and YYDKDF (reference sequence). This CDR3 is built from 16 residues. DNA for the CDR3: TGTGCCACCAGCGGTACCCAGGGGGCTCTGGCGAATGAGCAGTTCTTC. This sequence encodes CATSGTQGALANEQFF. The full variable domain, in which reference TRBV15 and TRBJ2-1 provide the parts outside the CDR3, is DAMVIQNPRYQVTQFGKPVTLSCSQTLNHNVMYWYQQKSSQAPKLLFHYYDKDFNNEADTPDNFQSRRPNTSFCFLDIRSPGLGDTAMYLCATSGTQGALANEQFFGPGTRLTVL.